The sequence of this T cell receptor (beta chain) was determined in a study of CD8 T cells in Susac syndrome. This CDR3 region has 15 residues. Germline values: CDR1 LGHDT, CDR2 YNNKEL (reference sequence). V shed 1 base, J shed 3 bases, and the junction held 5 bases outside the gene matches. RNA in amounts of roughly 0.5 to 1 ug was reverse transcribed with random hexamers. TCRdb independently ran MiXCR on the immunoSEQ multiplex PCR reads; one entry per CDR3 protein. The sample consists of some 90,000 distinct CDR3 sequences, roughly 93% of them appearing once. Specimen: CD8+ T cells from PBMCs. This chain links TRBV3-1 with TRBJ2-7; 8 bases map to TRBD1. The clonotype comes from a human donor in good health. CDR3 sequence (DNA): TGTGCCAGCAGCCAAGGGACAGGGTCGAACTACGAGCAGTACTTC. Translating it yields CASSQGTGSNYEQYF.